This T cell receptor beta chain was retrieved from a study of blood T cell repertoires in COVID-19. Whole-study context: Some COVID-19 samples were acute and others convalescent; all came from the United States, Italy and Spain. Nucleic acid was either cDNA or gDNA, and it came from T cells, B-cell-depleted T cells, or PBMCs.

CDR1 and CDR2 (germline): LNHDA, SQIVND (reference sequence). CDR3 length equals 15 residues. Trimming at V came to 6 bases and at J to 1 base, leaving 2 bases not matched to a gene. Study processing details: Amplified reference gene primers provided the basis for estimating nucleated cell counts. The data were produced by immunoSEQ multiplex PCR, yet TCRdb's version contains in-frame clones alone and is incomplete. From that table come the V and J calls and clone size; the DNA was used to work out D and trimming. The table includes about 160,000 clones, about 80% detected once. V and J are TRBV19 and TRBJ1-5, with 11 bases identical to TRBD1. The receptor was isolated from an elderly woman with acute or convalescent COVID-19. Sequencing was performed on peripheral blood. CDR3 loop: CASSGQGASNQPQHF. The CDR3 coding sequence is TGTGCCAGTAGCGGACAGGGGGCAAGCAATCAGCCCCAGCATTTT.